This TCR beta chain was sequenced for a study of T-cell reconstitution after alpha-beta-depleted transplantation in children. Broader study findings: At one year after transplant, newly produced T cells mostly accounted for T-cell counts and diversity.

Germline lookup yields CDR1 SEHNR and CDR2 FQNEAQ (reference sequence). Trimming shortened V by 5 bases and J by 7 bases, and 12 bases separated the two germline ends. The CDR3 contains 13 residues. For TCRbeta, the library was prepared with unique molecular identifiers. MiXCR, run by TCRdb on the PCR reads, gives a single entry per CDR3 protein. Of about 58,000 distinct CDR3 sequences detected, 35% to 55% appear once; the ten largest clones hold about 98%. This clonotype was observed a few times. Its antigen is still unknown. The clonotype comes from a male patient under 18 who had a stem cell transplant for acute lymphoblastic leukemia, so the T cells may come from the graft donor. The chain recombines TRBV7-9 with TRBJ1-5; unclear D gene. Sequenced here: PBMCs, mostly from graft donor cells, sampled 360 days after TCRalphabeta/CD19-depleted stem cell transplant. The CDR3 is CASSPGPGQPQHF. CDR3 nucleotides: TGTGCCAGCAGCCCCGGACCGGGGCAGCCCCAGCATTTT. The complete variable domain, with remaining parts taken from reference TRBV7-9 and TRBJ1-5, reads DTGVSQNPRHKITKRGQNVTFRCDPISEHNRLYWYRQTLGQGPEFLTYFQNEAQLEKSRLLSDRFSAERPKGSFSTLEIQRTEQGDSAMYLCASSPGPGQPQHFGDGTRLSIL.